The rows below give T cell receptor beta chains drawn from one sample of a study of blood T cells in healthy people across ages. TCRdb re-called the 5' RACE reads through MiXCR, storing one row per CDR3 protein. Among around 990,000 distinct CDR3 sequences listed, under 30% were seen once. The data also belong to a second study, concerning T cells of mothers and their children.

Specimen: blood. The receptors were sampled from a girl under 10 years old in good health. The CDR3 runs from the conserved cysteine through the conserved F or W. D genes are given only for firm matches. Size is stated for part of the rows, as once, few or many counts, or as a class when the clone is expanded.

. | TRBJ1-4 | TRBV12-3/TRBV12-4 | few | TGTGCCAGCACCCTAGGTCCAGGGAGGGACTATGAAAAACTGTTTTTT | CASTLGPGRDYEKLFF
. | TRBJ1-4 | TRBV11-2 | few | TGTGCCAACAGCTTTTCACACCGGCAGGAGGAAAAACTGTTTTTT | CANSFSHRQEEKLFF
. | TRBJ2-5 | TRBV5-5 | few | TGTGCCAGCAGCCATGGATCGACCCTCCCAGAGACCCAGTACTTC | CASSHGSTLPETQYF
. | TRBJ2-5 | TRBV6-1 | . | TGTGCCAGCATCCGGGGCCGTGGGGAGACCCAGTACTTC | CASIRGRGETQYF
TRBD1 | TRBJ1-2 | TRBV6-5 | few | TGTGCCAGCAGTTTGGGACAGGCCCATAACTATGGCTACACCTTC | CASSLGQAHNYGYTF
. | TRBJ2-1 | TRBV7-2 | . | TGTGCCAGCAGCGCGGACCTTAGCTCCTACAATGAGCAGTTCTTC | CASSADLSSYNEQFF
TRBD2 | TRBJ2-1 | TRBV7-2 | few | TGTGCCAGCAGGTTCATAGCGGGGGGCCTTTACAATGAGCAGTTCTTC | CASRFIAGGLYNEQFF
. | TRBJ1-2 | TRBV20-1 | . | TGCAGTGCTAGCGATGAGGTGGAATATGGCTACACCTTC | CSASDEVEYGYTF
. | TRBJ2-6 | TRBV19 | . | TGTGCCAGTAGTATAGTAAGTTCCGGGGCCAACGTCCTGACTTTC | CASSIVSSGANVLTF
. | TRBJ2-5 | TRBV12-3/TRBV12-4 | few | TGTGCCAGCAGTCTCACGACCGGCCAACTCCAAGAGACCCAGTACTTC | CASSLTTGQLQETQYF
. | TRBJ2-1 | TRBV2 | few | TGTGCCAGCAGTGACGGGATTGGACGTGGTCCGTTCTTC | CASSDGIGRGPFF
. | TRBJ2-1 | TRBV4-3 | many | TGTGCCAGCAGCCAAGATAGCGGCTCCTACAATGAGCAGTTCTTC | CASSQDSGSYNEQFF
. | TRBJ2-5 | TRBV12-3/TRBV12-4 | few | TGTGCCAGCAGGCAATCCGCCGGGAATAGGGAGCAGTACTTC | CASRQSAGNREQYF
TRBD2 | TRBJ2-7 | TRBV6-1 | few | TGTGCCAGCAGTGGGGCGGCGGGAGCCTACTACGAGCAGTACTTC | CASSGAAGAYYEQYF
. | TRBJ2-4 | TRBV7-9 | few | TGTGCCAGCAGCTTAGTCGGGGCCTACTTTGGCATTCAGTACTTC | CASSLVGAYFGIQYF
. | TRBJ2-5 | TRBV24-1 | . | TGTGCTACCAGTGATCCCTTGGACAGCCAAGAGACCCAGTACTTC | CATSDPLDSQETQYF
. | TRBJ2-5 | TRBV5-1 | . | TGCGCCAGCAGCTTGGTTGGCTCGGCAGGCCGGGAGACCCAGTACTTC | CASSLVGSAGRETQYF
TRBD1 | TRBJ1-1 | TRBV24-1 | few | TGTGCCACCAGTGACGCGCCCGGGACAGGGAACACTGAAGCTTTCTTT | CATSDAPGTGNTEAFF
TRBD2 | TRBJ2-3 | TRBV19 | few | TGTGCCAGTAGTATTGTCAGACTAGCGCCTAGCACAGATACGCAGTATTTT | CASSIVRLAPSTDTQYF
. | TRBJ1-1 | TRBV6-2/TRBV6-3 | . | TGTGCCAGCTCCTCGGTCGGGACCACTGAAGCTTTCTTT | CASSSVGTTEAFF
TRBD2 | TRBJ2-3 | TRBV4-1 | . | TGCGCCAGCAGCCAAGAAGCTCTAGCGGGAGTCGGGGATACGCAGTATTTT | CASSQEALAGVGDTQYF
. | TRBJ1-1 | TRBV5-1 | few | TGCGCCAGCAGCCCGATTCGGACAGCCCCAGCTTTCTTT | CASSPIRTAPAFF
. | TRBJ1-6 | TRBV7-9 | many | TGTGCCAGCAGCGCTCTGGGACTTCTGAGCTCCTATAATTCACCCCTCCACTTT | CASSALGLLSSYNSPLHF
TRBD2 | TRBJ2-1 | TRBV29-1 | few | TGCAGCGTTGATCCAGCGGGAGGCTACAATGAGCAGTTCTTC | CSVDPAGGYNEQFF
TRBD2 | TRBJ2-7 | TRBV5-6 | . | TGTGCCAGCAGCGTAGGACTAGCGGGTTACTCCTACGAGCAGTACTTC | CASSVGLAGYSYEQYF
. | TRBJ2-1 | TRBV12-3/TRBV12-4 | . | TGTGCCAGCAGTTTCAGTTATTCGGAAAATGAGCGGTTCTTC | CASSFSYSENERFF
TRBD1 | TRBJ2-4 | TRBV6-1 | few | TGTGCCAGCAGCGCAGGGGGACATGAATCACTAAGAGCCAAAAACATTCAGTACTTC | CASSAGGHESLRAKNIQYF
TRBD2 | TRBJ2-7 | TRBV6-6 | . | TGTGCCAGCAGCCTCCTAGCGGGAGTCAACGAGCAGTACTTC | CASSLLAGVNEQYF
TRBD1 | TRBJ1-6 | TRBV7-3 | . | TGTGCCAGCAGCTCTACCGGGACAGCTAATTCACCCCTCCACTTT | CASSSTGTANSPLHF
. | TRBJ2-5 | TRBV4-2 | . | TGTGCCAGCAGCCGGAATTATGTAGAGACCCAGTACTTC | CASSRNYVETQYF
TRBD1 | TRBJ2-2 | TRBV29-1 | . | TGCAGCGTTGCTGGGACAGGGATCACCGGGGAGCTGTTTTTT | CSVAGTGITGELFF
. | TRBJ1-4 | TRBV4-2 | few | TGTGCCAGCAGCCTTTTCCCAGGGATCAAAGTGAGGCCAGATGGTAGAGAAAAACTGTTTTTT | CASSLFPGIKVRPDGREKLFF
TRBD2 | TRBJ2-7 | TRBV7-8 | few | TGTGCCAGCAGCTTAGGGGTTAGCGGGAGCGAGCAGTACTTC | CASSLGVSGSEQYF
. | TRBJ2-4 | TRBV28 | few | TGTGCCAGCAGTTTAGGGACACGGAAAAACATTCAGTACTTC | CASSLGTRKNIQYF
. | TRBJ2-5 | TRBV9 | few | TGTGCCAGCAGCTCGAGCGGTCGGCAGACCCAGTACTTC | CASSSSGRQTQYF
. | TRBJ2-1 | TRBV5-1 | few | TGCGCCAGCAGCTTGGGAGGGCGGCCCCTGGGCCAAGAGCAGTTCTTC | CASSLGGRPLGQEQFF
TRBD1 | TRBJ1-2 | TRBV20-1 | . | TGCAGTGCAACCGGGACAGGGGCACGCTATGGCTACACCTTC | CSATGTGARYGYTF
. | TRBJ1-1 | TRBV28 | . | TGTGCCAGCAGCCTCCACCGGGGGATCCCTGAAGCTTTCTTT | CASSLHRGIPEAFF
. | TRBJ2-3 | TRBV7-3 | . | TGTGCCAGCAGCTTGCAGCTGGAGGGTACGCAGTATTTT | CASSLQLEGTQYF
. | TRBJ2-3 | TRBV3-1 | few | TGTGCCAGCAGCCAAGATATCGGCGGAAGCACAGATACGCAGTATTTT | CASSQDIGGSTDTQYF
. | TRBJ1-2 | TRBV20-1 | . | TGCAGTGCTGCCACTCAGGAACATGGCTACACCTTC | CSAATQEHGYTF
TRBD2 | TRBJ2-5 | TRBV27 | once | TGTGCCAGCAGTTTACTGGCTAGCGGGAGGTTGGAGACCCAGTACTTC | CASSLLASGRLETQYF
. | TRBJ2-2 | TRBV7-2 | few | TGTGCCAGCAGCTTAGTCGATTCTAACACCGGGGAGCTGTTTTTT | CASSLVDSNTGELFF
. | TRBJ2-5 | TRBV11-3 | . | TGTGCCAGCAGCGTAAGGGGGTTTGGGGAGACCCAGTACTTC | CASSVRGFGETQYF
. | TRBJ2-1 | TRBV5-1 | few | TGCGCCAGCAGCGGGCTCGCGGACAATAAGCAGTTCTTC | CASSGLADNKQFF
. | TRBJ1-1 | TRBV6-5 | once | TGTGCCAGCAGTTACTCGAAGGGGGCTGAAGCTTTCTTT | CASSYSKGAEAFF
. | TRBJ1-1 | TRBV6-5 | few | TGTGCCAGTCGTGAACGGATAGGTTCTGAAGCTTTCTTT | CASRERIGSEAFF
. | TRBJ2-5 | TRBV6-1 | . | TGTGCCAGCAGTCCCGCGAAGGCCTTACGGCAAGAGACCCAGTACTTC | CASSPAKALRQETQYF
TRBD2 | TRBJ2-1 | TRBV20-1 | few | TGCAGTGCTAGAGACGGGACTAGCGGGTACTCCTACAATGAGCAGTTCTTC | CSARDGTSGYSYNEQFF
. | TRBJ2-2 | TRBV6-5 | . | TGTGCCAGCAGTTTAGGGTTTGGGAACACCGGGGAGCTGTTTTTT | CASSLGFGNTGELFF
TRBD2 | TRBJ2-1 | TRBV6-5 | . | TGTGCCAGCAGCTCCCTCGGCGGGAGTGGGAATGAGCAGTTCTTC | CASSSLGGSGNEQFF
. | TRBJ2-3 | TRBV27 | few | TGTGCCAGCAGAAACAGGGTAGATACGCAGTATTTT | CASRNRVDTQYF
. | TRBJ2-1 | TRBV11-2 | . | TGTGCCAGCAGCTTAGTTTTGGCCCACAATGAGCAGTTCTTC | CASSLVLAHNEQFF